The 21 T cell receptor beta chains in this list originate from one sample, sequenced in a study of Ad26.COV2.S vaccination and SARS-CoV-2 variants. The treatment denotes: roughly 18 received Ad26.COV2.S at low or high dose, single or two shots; several received placebo; per-sample allocation not given. The study sampled participants on day 63 after the first vaccine or placebo injection. Generated by immunoSEQ multiplex PCR, the TCRdb table keeps only in-frame clones and is missing some. Of around 450,000 clones listed, 85% to 90% are singletons. Sequencing was performed on peripheral blood, taken in a trial of Ad26.COV2.S vaccine versus placebo. These receptors were obtained from a person aged 18-65 years who received the Ad26.COV2.S COVID-19 vaccine or a placebo.

The chain joins TRBV7-9 to TRBJ1-6; maybe TRBD1 (5 bases). The CDR3 spans 19 residues. Germline V CDR1 and CDR2: SEHNR, FQNEAQ (reference sequence). Trimming removed 1 base at V and 0 bases at J, with 16 bases between. In DNA, the CDR3 is TGTGCCAGCAGCTTAGGTAAAGGGGCGGAAAGCTCCTATAATTCACCCCTCCACTTT. It yields the protein CASSLGKGAESSYNSPLHF.

The V call is TRBV4-3, the J call TRBJ2-1; TRBD2 matches 9 bases. The germline gives CDR1 LGHNA, CDR2 YSLEER. The CDR3 is 16 amino acids. After removal of 0 bases from V and 3 bases from J, the junction contained 3 bases not matched to a gene. The CDR3 DNA follows: TGCGCCAGCAGCCAAGATCAAGCGGGGGGCTACAATGAGCAGTTCTTC. This encodes CASSQDQAGGYNEQFF.

The CDR3 coding sequence is TGTGCCACCGGGGGGGACCAAGGCCAAGAGACCCAGTACTTC. Translation: CATGGDQGQETQYF. The rearrangement uses TRBV2 and TRBJ2-5, with 8 bases aligning to TRBD2. Germline CDR1 and CDR2: SNHLY and FYNNEI. CDR3 length equals 14 residues. The V gene end was trimmed by 10 bases and the J gene end by 1 base; junction bases not matched to a gene: 8.

This sequence joins TRBV24-1 and TRBJ2-5; 9 bases line up with TRBD1. Germline V gene data show CDR1 as KGHDR and CDR2 as SFDVKD. Unmatched junction bases numbered 6, after V lost 9 bases and J lost 5 bases. The CDR3 extends over 13 amino acids. CDR3: CATSGTGTETQYF. DNA for the CDR3: TGTGCCACCTCCGGGACAGGGACGGAGACCCAGTACTTC.

The chain carries TRBV24-1 and TRBJ2-2; 9 bases are shared with TRBD1. The CDR3 is made up of 14 amino acids. Germline CDR1 reads KGHDR; CDR2 reads SFDVKD. J was trimmed by 1 base and V by 9 bases; bases with no gene match: 2. In nucleotides, the CDR3 is TGTGCCACCCGGGACAGGGTGAACACCGGGGAGCTGTTTTTT. Its translation is CATRDRVNTGELFF.

The rearrangement links TRBV13 to TRBJ2-3; D not certain. The CDR3 runs 12 residues. The V end lost 5 bases, the J end lost 2 bases, and 5 bases lay between the germline ends. Germline CDR1 and CDR2: PRHDT and FYEKMQ (reference sequence). Here the CDR3 reads CASSTNTDTQYF. The CDR3 DNA reads TGTGCCAGCAGCACAAACACAGATACGCAGTATTTT.

This rearrangement joins TRBV28 to TRBJ2-3; 9 nucleotides agree with TRBD2. The junction had 10 bases not matched to a gene; V was cut back by 1 base and J by 5 bases. The CDR3 length is 17 residues. CDR1 and CDR2 from the germline V gene are MDHEN and SYDVKM. CDR3: CASSLLTAGGPLDTQYF. The CDR3 DNA is TGTGCCAGCAGTTTATTGACGGCGGGGGGGCCACTAGATACGCAGTATTTT.

V gene TRBV11-2 combines with J gene TRBJ2-3, with 7 bases matching TRBD1. The ends lost 3 bases at V and 2 bases at J; junction bases unmatched: 11. CDR1 is SGHAT, CDR2 FQNNGV, per germline. The CDR3 has 17 amino acids. The CDR3 here is CASSFTGDLSNTDTQYF. The DNA for the CDR3 is TGTGCCAGCAGCTTCACAGGGGACCTATCTAACACAGATACGCAGTATTTT.

This chain connects TRBV11-2 to TRBJ2-2; TRBD1 or TRBD2 may be the D gene (5 bases each). CDR1 and CDR2 (germline): SGHAT, FQNNGV. V was trimmed by 1 base and J by 6 bases, leaving 6 bases between them. CDR3 length: 13 residues. The CDR3 loop reads CASSLVGAGELFF. The CDR3 DNA follows: TGTGCCAGCAGCTTAGTGGGGGCCGGGGAGCTGTTTTTT.

This chain links TRBV19 with TRBJ2-2, with TRBD2 matching over 16 bases. From germline, CDR1 is LNHDA and CDR2 SQIVND (reference sequence). The CDR3 extends over 17 amino acids. V shed 7 bases and J 5 bases; nucleotides not matched to a gene: 7. The CDR3 reads CASNKGLAGGSTGELFF. The CDR3 DNA is TGTGCCAGTAATAAGGGACTAGCGGGGGGGTCTACCGGGGAGCTGTTTTTT.

The V call is TRBV5-6, the J call TRBJ1-6, with 11 bases that match TRBD1. CDR1 is SGHDT, CDR2 YYEEEE, per germline. The CDR3 extends over 14 amino acids. V gave up 2 bases and J gave up 11 bases; unmatched junction bases: 3. The CDR3 protein is CASSLGQGATPLHF. The CDR3 bases are TGTGCCAGCAGCTTAGGACAGGGGGCTACACCCCTCCACTTT.

The chain employs TRBV7-2 and TRBJ1-2, with D uncertain. CDR1 SGHTA and CDR2 FQGNSA come from the germline V gene. V was clipped by 1 base and J by 0 bases, with 15 bases between them. This CDR3 has 17 residues. CDR3 nucleotides: TGTGCCAGCAGCTTAGTCCGAGGGCCGAGGGCTAACTATGGCTACACCTTC. It yields the protein CASSLVRGPRANYGYTF.

The gene calls are TRBV18 and TRBJ2-2; perhaps TRBD1 as D (6 bases). The V gene's germline CDR1 is KGHSH and CDR2 LQKENI. The CDR3 totals 17 residues. V was cut by 0 bases and J by 2 bases, with 13 bases left in between. The DNA of the CDR3 is TGTGCCAGCTCACCACCGGGGGCAGGGGCAAACACCGGGGAGCTGTTTTTT. This encodes CASSPPGAGANTGELFF.

This clone is a singleton in its sample. The chain combines TRBV6-4 with TRBJ2-2, with unresolved D. This CDR3 spans 12 amino acids. The V gene's germline CDR1 is MRHNA and CDR2 SNTAGT. Trimming pared 5 bases from V and 2 bases from J, leaving 3 bases between. The chain's CDR3 is CASSKNTGELFF. For the CDR3, the DNA is TGTGCCAGCAGTAAAAACACCGGGGAGCTGTTTTTT.

The rearrangement links TRBV7-8 to TRBJ2-2, with D perhaps TRBD1 or TRBD2 (5 bases each). Germline-derived CDR1 and CDR2 are SGHVS and FQNEAQ. CDR3 length: 15 residues. Trimming took 5 bases from V and 1 from J, leaving 11 bases between them. The chain's CDR3 is CASSQGRENTGELFF. The CDR3 region has the DNA TGTGCCAGCAGCCAGGGACGGGAGAACACCGGGGAGCTGTTTTTT.

This chain joins TRBV5-4 and TRBJ2-6; D is unresolved. Trimming cost V 0 bases and J 0 bases, with 7 bases left between them. There are 16 residues in the CDR3. The germline V gene has CDR1 SGHNT and CDR2 YYREEE (reference sequence). CDR3 protein: CASSLVWGSGANVLTF. The CDR3 region has the DNA TGTGCCAGCAGCTTGGTATGGGGCTCTGGGGCCAACGTCCTGACTTTC.

The chain couples TRBV18 to TRBJ2-2; D remains ambiguous. The CDR3 is 13 residues long. Germline CDR1 KGHSH, CDR2 LQKENI. Trimming took 3 bases from V and 0 from J, leaving 2 bases between them. DNA of the CDR3: TGTGCCAGCTCACCGTCGAACACCGGGGAGCTGTTTTTT. Translated, it gives CASSPSNTGELFF.

This clone was observed a handful of times. V usage is TRBV18 and J usage is TRBJ2-5; TRBD2 matches at 7 bases. Per germline, CDR1 KGHSH and CDR2 LQKENI. There are 12 residues in the CDR3. V dropped 1 base and J dropped 10; count of bases not matched to a gene: 3. The CDR3 loop is CASSPQGRVQYF. The CDR3 DNA is TGTGCCAGCTCACCACAAGGGAGGGTCCAGTACTTC.

V usage is TRBV29-1 and J usage is TRBJ1-2; D ambiguous. CDR1 and CDR2 from the germline V gene are SQVTM and ANQGSEA. The V and J ends lost 5 bases and 3 bases respectively, with 7 bases between them. The CDR3 loop spans 11 amino acids. This CDR3 is CSVLYDYGYTF. In DNA, the CDR3 is TGCAGCGTTCTGTATGACTATGGCTACACCTTC.

The chain combines TRBV19 with TRBJ1-2; no firm D call. In germline, CDR1 is LNHDA, CDR2 SQIVND (reference sequence). The V end was cut by 3 bases, the J end by 7 bases, with 15 bases between. The CDR3 covers 14 residues. The CDR3 here is CASSIGGWGSGYTF. In DNA, the CDR3 is TGTGCCAGTAGTATCGGTGGGTGGGGAAGTGGCTACACCTTC.

The gene calls are TRBV3-1 (or the pseudogene TRBV3-2) and TRBJ2-5; D call uncertain. The CDR3 is made up of 11 amino acids. Germline V lookup: CDR1 LGHDT, CDR2 YNNKEL (reference sequence). V lost 1 base and J 10 bases, leaving 7 bases between the germline ends. The DNA for the CDR3 is TGTGCCAGCAGCCAAGGGGTCGGCCAGTACTTC. As protein: CASSQGVGQYF.